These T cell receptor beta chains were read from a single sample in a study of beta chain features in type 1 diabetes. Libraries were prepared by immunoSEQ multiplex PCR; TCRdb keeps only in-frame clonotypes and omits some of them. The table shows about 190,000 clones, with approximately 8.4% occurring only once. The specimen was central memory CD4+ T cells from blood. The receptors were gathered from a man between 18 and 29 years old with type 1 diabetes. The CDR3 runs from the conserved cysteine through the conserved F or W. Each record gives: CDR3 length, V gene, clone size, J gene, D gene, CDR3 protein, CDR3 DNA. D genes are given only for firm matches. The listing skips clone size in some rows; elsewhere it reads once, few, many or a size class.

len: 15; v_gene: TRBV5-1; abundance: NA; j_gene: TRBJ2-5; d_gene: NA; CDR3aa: CASSFMSANQETQYF; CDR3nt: TGCGCCAGCAGCTTCATGAGCGCCAACCAAGAGACCCAGTACTTC
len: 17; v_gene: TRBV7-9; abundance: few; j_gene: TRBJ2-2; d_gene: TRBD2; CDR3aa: CASSALTSGRNTGELFF; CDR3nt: TGTGCCAGCAGCGCTCTGACTAGCGGGAGGAACACCGGGGAGCTGTTTTTT
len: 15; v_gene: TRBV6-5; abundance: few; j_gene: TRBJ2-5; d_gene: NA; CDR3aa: CASKARGHPQETQYF; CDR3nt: TGTGCCAGCAAGGCCCGCGGGCACCCCCAAGAGACCCAGTACTTC
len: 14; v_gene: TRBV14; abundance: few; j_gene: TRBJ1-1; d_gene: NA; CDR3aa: CASSPYRRNTEAFF; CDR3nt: TGTGCCAGCAGCCCGTACAGGAGGAACACTGAAGCTTTCTTT
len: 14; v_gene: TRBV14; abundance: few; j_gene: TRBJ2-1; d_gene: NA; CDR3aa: CASSPVRDFNEQFF; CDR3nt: TGTGCCAGCAGCCCCGTCCGGGACTTTAATGAGCAGTTCTTC
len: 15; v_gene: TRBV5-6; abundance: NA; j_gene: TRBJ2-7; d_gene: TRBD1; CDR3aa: CASSLVGTGALSQYF; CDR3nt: TGTGCCAGCAGCTTGGTAGGGACAGGGGCCCTCTCGCAGTACTTC
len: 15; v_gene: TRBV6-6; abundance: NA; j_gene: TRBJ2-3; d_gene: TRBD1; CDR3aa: CASSRRDRGMDTQYF; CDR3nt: TGTGCCAGCAGTCGCCGGGACAGGGGTATGGATACGCAGTATTTT
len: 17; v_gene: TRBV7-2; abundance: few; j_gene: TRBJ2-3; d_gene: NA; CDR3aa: CASKGSGVGVSTDTQYF; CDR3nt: TGTGCCAGCAAGGGCTCGGGGGTGGGGGTGAGCACAGATACGCAGTATTTT
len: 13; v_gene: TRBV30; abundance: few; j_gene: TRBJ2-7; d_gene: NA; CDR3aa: CAWSGDRNYEQYF; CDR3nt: TGTGCCTGGAGTGGAGACAGAAACTACGAGCAGTACTTC
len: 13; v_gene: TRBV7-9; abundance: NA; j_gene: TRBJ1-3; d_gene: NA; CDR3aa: CASGGDSGNTIYF; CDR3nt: TGTGCCAGCGGAGGGGACTCTGGAAACACCATATATTTT
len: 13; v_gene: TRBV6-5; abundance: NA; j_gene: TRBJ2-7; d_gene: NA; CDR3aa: CATKDSLTYEQYF; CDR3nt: TGTGCCACCAAAGACAGCCTTACCTACGAGCAGTACTTC
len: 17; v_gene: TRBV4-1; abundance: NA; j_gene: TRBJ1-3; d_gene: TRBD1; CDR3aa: CASSQDPPTGTGNTIYF; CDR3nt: TGCGCCAGCAGCCAAGATCCCCCGACAGGGACCGGAAACACCATATATTTT
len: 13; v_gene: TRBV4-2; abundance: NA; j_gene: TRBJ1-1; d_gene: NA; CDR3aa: CASSHHRDTEAFF; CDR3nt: TGTGCCAGCAGCCACCACAGGGACACTGAAGCTTTCTTT
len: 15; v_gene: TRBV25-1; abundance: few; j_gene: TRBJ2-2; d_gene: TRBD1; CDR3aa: CASSPGTGDTGELFF; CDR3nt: TGTGCCAGCAGCCCCGGGACAGGGGACACCGGGGAGCTGTTTTTT
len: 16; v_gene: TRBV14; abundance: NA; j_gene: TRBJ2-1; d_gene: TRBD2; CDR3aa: CASSQGSSGGSNEQFF; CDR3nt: TGTGCCAGCAGCCAAGGTTCTAGCGGGGGCTCCAATGAGCAGTTCTTC
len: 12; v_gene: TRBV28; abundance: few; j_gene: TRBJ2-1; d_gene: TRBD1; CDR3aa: CASAPGQTVQFF; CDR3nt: TGTGCCAGCGCTCCGGGACAGACGGTGCAGTTCTTC
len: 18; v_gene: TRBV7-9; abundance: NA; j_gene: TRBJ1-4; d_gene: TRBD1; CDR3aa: CASRGTGGPQNPNEKLFF; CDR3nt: TGTGCCAGCAGAGGGACAGGTGGACCTCAGAATCCTAATGAAAAACTGTTTTTT
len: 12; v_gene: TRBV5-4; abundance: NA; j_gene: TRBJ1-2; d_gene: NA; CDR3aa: CASSFPGNGYTF; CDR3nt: TGTGCCAGCAGCTTTCCCGGGAATGGCTACACCTTC
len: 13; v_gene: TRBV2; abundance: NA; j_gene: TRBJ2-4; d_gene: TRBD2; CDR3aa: CASRQNSGGSLSF; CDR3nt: TGTGCCAGCAGGCAGAATAGCGGGGGGTCGCTTTCATTC
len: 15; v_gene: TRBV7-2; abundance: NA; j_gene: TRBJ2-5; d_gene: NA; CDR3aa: CASSLRGTPGETQYF; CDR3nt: TGTGCCAGCAGCCTACGGGGTACACCCGGAGAGACCCAGTACTTC
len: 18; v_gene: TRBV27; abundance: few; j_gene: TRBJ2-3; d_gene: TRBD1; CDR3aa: CASSPLRDHRGRTDTQYF; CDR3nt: TGTGCCAGCAGTCCCCTACGCGACCACAGGGGACGCACAGATACGCAGTATTTT
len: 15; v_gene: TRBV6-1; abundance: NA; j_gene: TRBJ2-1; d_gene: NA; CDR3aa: CASAILTGSYNEQFF; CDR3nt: TGTGCCAGTGCCATCCTAACGGGGTCCTACAATGAGCAGTTCTTC
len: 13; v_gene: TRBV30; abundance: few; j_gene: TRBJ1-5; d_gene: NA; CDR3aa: CAWSVNGDQPQHF; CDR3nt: TGTGCCTGGAGTGTAAACGGGGATCAGCCCCAGCATTTT
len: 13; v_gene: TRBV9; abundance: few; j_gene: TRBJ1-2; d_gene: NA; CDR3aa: CASSAGPGYGYTF; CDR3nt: TGTGCCAGCAGCGCAGGCCCAGGCTATGGCTACACCTTC
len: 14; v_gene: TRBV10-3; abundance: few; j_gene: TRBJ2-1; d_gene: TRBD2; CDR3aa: CAISERTSRNEQFF; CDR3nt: TGTGCCATCAGTGAGAGGACTAGCAGGAATGAGCAGTTCTTC
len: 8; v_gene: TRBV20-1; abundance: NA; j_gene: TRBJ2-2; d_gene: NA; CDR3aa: CGHGELFF; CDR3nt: TGCGGGCACGGGGAGCTGTTTTTT
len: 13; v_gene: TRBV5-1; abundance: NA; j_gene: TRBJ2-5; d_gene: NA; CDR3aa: CASSWGGKETQYF; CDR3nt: TGCGCCAGCAGCTGGGGAGGTAAAGAGACCCAGTACTTC
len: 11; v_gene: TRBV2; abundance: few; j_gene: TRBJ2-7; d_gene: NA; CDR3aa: CASSVAYEQYF; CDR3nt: TGTGCCAGCAGTGTAGCCTACGAGCAGTACTTC
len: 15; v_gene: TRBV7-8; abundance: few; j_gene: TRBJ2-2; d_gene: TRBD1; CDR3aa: CASSWTGTGSGELFF; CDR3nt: TGTGCCAGCAGCTGGACCGGGACAGGGTCCGGGGAGCTGTTTTTT
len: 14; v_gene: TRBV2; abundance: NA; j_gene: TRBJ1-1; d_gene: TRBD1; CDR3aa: CASTRQGGVGEAFF; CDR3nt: TGTGCCAGCACCCGACAGGGGGGGGTCGGTGAAGCTTTCTTT
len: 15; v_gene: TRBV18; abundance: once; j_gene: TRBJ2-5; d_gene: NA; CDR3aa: CASSPPMRGQETQYF; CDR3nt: TGTGCCAGCTCACCACCGATGAGGGGGCAAGAGACCCAGTACTTC
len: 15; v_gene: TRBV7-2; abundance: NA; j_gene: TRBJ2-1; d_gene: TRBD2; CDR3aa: CASSLGTSGGYEQFF; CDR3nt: TGTGCCAGCAGCCTCGGGACTAGCGGGGGGTATGAGCAGTTCTTC
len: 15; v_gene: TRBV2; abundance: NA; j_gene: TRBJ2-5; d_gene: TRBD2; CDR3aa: CASITPRAGEETQYF; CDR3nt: TGTGCCAGCATCACCCCTCGGGCGGGAGAAGAGACCCAGTACTTC
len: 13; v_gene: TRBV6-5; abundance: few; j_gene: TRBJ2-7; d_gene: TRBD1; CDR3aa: CASSRSTGGEQYF; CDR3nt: TGTGCCAGCAGTCGGTCTACAGGGGGCGAGCAGTACTTC
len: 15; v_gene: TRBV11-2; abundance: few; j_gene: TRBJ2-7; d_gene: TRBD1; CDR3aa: CASSFGTGFSYEQYF; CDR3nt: TGTGCCAGCAGCTTTGGGACAGGGTTTTCGTACGAGCAGTACTTC
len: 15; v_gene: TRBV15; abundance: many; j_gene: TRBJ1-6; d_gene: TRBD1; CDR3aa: CATSSTTGANSPLHF; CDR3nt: TGTGCCACCAGCAGCACTACAGGGGCTAATTCACCCCTCCACTTT
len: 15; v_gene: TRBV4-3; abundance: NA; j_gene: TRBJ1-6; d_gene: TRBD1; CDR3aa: CASSQEGQGSSPLHF; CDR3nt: TGCGCCAGCAGCCAAGAGGGACAGGGAAGTTCACCCCTCCACTTT
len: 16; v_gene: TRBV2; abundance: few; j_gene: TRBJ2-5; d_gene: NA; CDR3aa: CASTNSEGHSQETQYF; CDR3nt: TGTGCCAGCACTAACTCAGAGGGACACTCCCAAGAGACCCAGTACTTC
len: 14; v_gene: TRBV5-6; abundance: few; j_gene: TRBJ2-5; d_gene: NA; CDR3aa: CASSLGHPGETQYF; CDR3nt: TGTGCCAGCAGCTTGGGACACCCTGGAGAGACCCAGTACTTC
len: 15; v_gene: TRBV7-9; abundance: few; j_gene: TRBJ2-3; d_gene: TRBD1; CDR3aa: CASSQGTATTDTQYF; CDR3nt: TGTGCCAGCAGCCAAGGGACAGCCACCACAGATACGCAGTATTTT
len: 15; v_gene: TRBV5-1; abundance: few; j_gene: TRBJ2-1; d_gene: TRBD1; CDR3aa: CASSLGQGADNEQFF; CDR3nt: TGCGCCAGCAGCTTGGGACAGGGGGCGGACAATGAGCAGTTCTTC
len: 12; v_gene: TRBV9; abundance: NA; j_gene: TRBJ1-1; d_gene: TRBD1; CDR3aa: CASSGPGGEAFF; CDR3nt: TGTGCCAGCAGCGGCCCAGGGGGTGAAGCTTTCTTT
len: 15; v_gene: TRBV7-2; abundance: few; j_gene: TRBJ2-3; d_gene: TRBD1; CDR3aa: CASSLRDSSTDTQYF; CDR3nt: TGTGCCAGCAGCCTCCGGGACAGTTCCACAGATACGCAGTATTTT
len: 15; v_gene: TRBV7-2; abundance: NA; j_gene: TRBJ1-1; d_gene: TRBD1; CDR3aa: CASSDWHRGNTEAFF; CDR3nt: TGTGCCAGCAGCGACTGGCACAGGGGGAACACTGAAGCTTTCTTT
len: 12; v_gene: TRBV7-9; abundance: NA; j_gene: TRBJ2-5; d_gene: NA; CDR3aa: CASLGAGETQYF; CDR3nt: TGTGCCAGCCTGGGGGCTGGGGAGACCCAGTACTTC
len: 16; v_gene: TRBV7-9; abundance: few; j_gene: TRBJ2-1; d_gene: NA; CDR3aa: CASSRMGGIQYNEQFF; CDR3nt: TGTGCCAGCAGTCGTATGGGCGGGATCCAATACAATGAGCAGTTCTTC
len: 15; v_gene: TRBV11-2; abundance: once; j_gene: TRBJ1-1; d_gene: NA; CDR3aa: CASSLVQGTYTEAFF; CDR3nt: TGTGCCAGCAGCTTAGTGCAGGGGACCTACACTGAAGCTTTCTTT